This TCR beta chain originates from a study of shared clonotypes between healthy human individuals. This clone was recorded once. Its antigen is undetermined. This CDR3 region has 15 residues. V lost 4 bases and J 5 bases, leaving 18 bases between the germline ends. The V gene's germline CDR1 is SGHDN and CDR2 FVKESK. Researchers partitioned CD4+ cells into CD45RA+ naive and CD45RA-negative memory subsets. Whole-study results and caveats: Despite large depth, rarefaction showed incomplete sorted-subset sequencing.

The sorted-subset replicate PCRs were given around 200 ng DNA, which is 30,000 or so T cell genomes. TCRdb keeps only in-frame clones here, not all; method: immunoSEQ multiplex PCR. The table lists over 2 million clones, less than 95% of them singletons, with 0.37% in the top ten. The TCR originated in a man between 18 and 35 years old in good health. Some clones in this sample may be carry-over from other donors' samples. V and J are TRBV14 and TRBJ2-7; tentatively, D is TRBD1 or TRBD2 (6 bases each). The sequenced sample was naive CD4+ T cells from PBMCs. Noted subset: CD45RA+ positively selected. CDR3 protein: CASSLRGGTRDEQYF. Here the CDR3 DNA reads TGTGCCAGCAGCCTCAGGGGCGGGACGCGAGACGAGCAGTACTTC.